One sample yielded the 26 T cell receptor beta chains listed below, sequenced in a study of T cells after yellow fever vaccination. In TCRdb, the 5' RACE reads were re-called with MiXCR into one record per CDR3 protein. The sample includes more than 450,000 distinct CDR3 sequences, roughly 22% seen only once; the top ten take approximately 15%. Sequences were derived from PBMCs, sampled less than 25 days after the first yellow fever vaccination. All receptors derive from a man between 18 and 29 years old who received the YFV17D yellow fever vaccine.

The chain uses TRBV20-1 and TRBJ2-2; D is uncertain. The germline V gene encodes CDR1 DFQATT and CDR2 SNEGSKA (reference sequence). The length of the CDR3 is 12 residues. The V and J ends lost 3 bases and 4 bases respectively, with 6 bases between them. This CDR3 is CSASVGTGELFF. Written as DNA, the CDR3 is TGCAGTGCTAGCGTTGGCACCGGGGAGCTGTTTTTT.

This clonotype was observed a few times. The chain uses TRBV18 and TRBJ2-1; 7 nucleotides agree with TRBD1. This CDR3 is built from 14 residues. The V and J ends lost 2 bases and 7 bases, in that order; junction bases with no gene match: 5. CDR1 and CDR2 from the germline V gene are KGHSH and LQKENI. The CDR3, as DNA: TGTGCCAGCTCACCAACGTTCAGGGGGAATGAGCAGTTCTTC. Its translation is CASSPTFRGNEQFF.

Only a few counts were recorded for this clonotype. This chain joins TRBV7-9 and TRBJ1-6; D call uncertain. Germline CDR1 is SEHNR and CDR2 is FQNEAQ (reference sequence). V dropped 3 bases and J dropped 7 bases, with 10 bases sitting between them. The CDR3 consists of 14 residues. As DNA, the CDR3 is TGTGCCAGCAGCTTGACGTCGGGGAATTCACCCCTCCACTTT. Translation: CASSLTSGNSPLHF.

This clonotype was seen more than once but under ten times. The chain combines TRBV4-3 with TRBJ2-7; no clear D. From germline, CDR1 is LGHNA and CDR2 YSLEER. V lost 3 bases, J lost 2 bases, and 14 bases lay in between. The CDR3 contains 15 residues. The DNA of the CDR3 is TGCGCCAGCAGCCAGGCAAGTCGACCCCCCTACGAGCAGTACTTC. It codes for CASSQASRPPYEQYF.

The V gene is TRBV24-1, the J gene TRBJ2-3; TRBD2 is a possible D gene (6 bases). The V and J ends lost 3 bases and 1 base respectively, with 7 bases between them. The CDR3 contains 14 residues. Germline lookup yields CDR1 KGHDR and CDR2 SFDVKD. The CDR3 nucleotides read TGTGCCACCAGTGATCCGGGGGGCACAGATACGCAGTATTTT. Translated: CATSDPGGTDTQYF.

The chain couples TRBV1 to TRBJ2-3; the table assigns TRBD2, which was not confirmed against the DNA. TRBV1 is noted as a pseudogene. The CDR3 length is 18 residues. The CDR3 coding sequence is TGCACCAGCAGCCAACCTCCAGAACTAGCGGGGACCACAGATACGCAGTATTTT. This gives the protein CTSSQPPELAGTTDTQYF.

There are a few counts of this clonotype. The chain joins TRBV27 to TRBJ1-2, with D perhaps TRBD1 (5 bases). Trimming stripped 5 bases from V and 3 bases from J, with 16 bases between. CDR3 size: 15 residues. CDR1 and CDR2 from the germline V gene are MNHEY and SMNVEV (reference sequence). The CDR3 sequence: CASSALGDLDYGYTF. In DNA form, the CDR3 reads TGTGCCAGCAGTGCTCTAGGGGACTTAGACTATGGCTACACCTTC.

This chain uses TRBV6-1 with TRBJ2-7; 7 bases line up with TRBD1. CDR1 and CDR2 (germline): MNHNS, SASEGT. Unmatched junction bases numbered 2, after V lost 0 bases and J lost 3 bases. CDR3 size: 14 residues. CDR3 sequence (DNA): TGTGCCAGCAGTGAAGCAAACAGGGGCTACGAGCAGTACTTC. Its protein product is CASSEANRGYEQYF.

In this sample, this clonotype turned up a few times. The V call is TRBV5-1, the J call TRBJ2-1, with D hard to call. Germline V lookup: CDR1 SGHRS, CDR2 YFSETQ. This CDR3 comprises 16 residues. V was pared by 4 bases and J by 3 bases, with 17 bases between. CDR3 loop: CASSVLSLANYNEQFF. The CDR3 DNA is TGCGCCAGCAGCGTGTTGAGCCTTGCCAACTACAATGAGCAGTTCTTC.

The rearrangement joins TRBV12-3 or TRBV12-4 to TRBJ1-2, with 9 bases aligning to TRBD1. This CDR3 contains 13 residues. Losses at the gene ends were 6 bases for V and 11 bases for J; bases not matched to a gene: 10. This CDR3 is CASSLRGTGIYTF. For the CDR3, the DNA is TGTGCCAGCAGCCTTCGGGGGACAGGGATTTACACCTTC.

The V and J genes are TRBV6-1 and TRBJ1-2; perhaps TRBD1 as D (6 bases). V dropped 6 bases and J dropped 4 bases, with 21 bases sitting between them. CDR1 and CDR2 from the germline V gene are MNHNS and SASEGT. The length of the CDR3 is 16 residues. The CDR3 DNA sequence: TGTGCCAGCAGCCCAGGGCCGGACAGCAACTTCTATGGCTACACCTTC. It yields the protein CASSPGPDSNFYGYTF.

In its sample, this clonotype was seen many times. The chain links TRBV9 to TRBJ2-3, with D maybe TRBD1 (5 bases). Trimming shortened V by 4 bases and J by 4 bases, and 10 bases separated the two germline ends. The CDR3 totals 13 residues. Germline V gives CDR1 SGDLS, CDR2 YYNGEE. The CDR3, as DNA: TGTGCCAGCAGCTTGGAAGGGGCAGATACGCAGTATTTT. It specifies CASSLEGADTQYF.

The chain couples TRBV29-1 to TRBJ1-1, with no clear D. Looked up from germline, CDR1 is SQVTM and CDR2 is ANQGSEA. The CDR3 runs to 11 residues. V was pared by 6 bases and J by 1 base, with 6 bases between. CDR3 in amino acids: CSVETNTEAFF. The CDR3 DNA reads as TGCAGCGTAGAGACGAACACTGAAGCTTTCTTT.

The sample holds a few counts of this clonotype. This chain connects TRBV11-1 to TRBJ2-2; D remains unclear. The V gene's germline CDR1 is SGHAT and CDR2 FQDESV (reference sequence). V lost 2 bases, J lost 3 bases, and 22 bases lay in between. The length of the CDR3 is 19 residues. CDR3 sequence reads: CASSLIPTMGSGYTGELFF. CDR3 DNA sequence: TGTGCCAGCAGCTTAATCCCAACCATGGGATCGGGCTACACCGGGGAGCTGTTTTTT.

This clonotype was seen repeatedly, ten times or more. The chain combines TRBV11-2 with TRBJ2-1; 11 positions agree with TRBD2. The germline V gene has CDR1 SGHAT and CDR2 FQNNGV. V dropped 6 bases and J dropped 4; count of bases not matched to a gene: 5. CDR3 size: 15 residues. The CDR3 nucleotides read TGTGCCAGCAGTCGACTAGCGGGAAGTTACAATGAGCAGTTCTTC. Amino acid sequence: CASSRLAGSYNEQFF.

In DNA, the CDR3 is TGTGCCAGTAGTCCCATACCAAGAAGGGGCTACAATGAGCAGTTCTTC. Translated: CASSPIPRRGYNEQFF. V and J are TRBV19 and TRBJ2-1, with D perhaps TRBD1 (5 bases). Germline CDR1 LNHDA, CDR2 SQIVND (reference sequence). The CDR3 consists of 16 residues. Trimming removed 5 bases at V and 3 bases at J, with 17 bases between. Combining the CDR3 with reference TRBV19 and TRBJ2-1 gives the whole variable domain DGGITQSPKYLFRKEGQNVTLSCEQNLNHDAMYWYRQDPGQGLRLIYYSQIVNDFQKGDIAEGYSVSREKKESFPLTVTSAQKNPTAFYLCASSPIPRRGYNEQFFGPGTRLTVL.

This clonotype has a handful of counts. This chain connects TRBV7-9 to TRBJ1-4; D is possibly TRBD1 (5 bases). V was clipped by 5 bases and J by 8 bases, with 9 bases between them. The CDR3 is 12 amino acids. Germline loops: CDR1 SEHNR, CDR2 FQNEAQ (reference sequence). The DNA of the CDR3 is TGTGCCAGCAGCCCTGGGACGGAAAAACTGTTTTTT. This gives the protein CASSPGTEKLFF.

This clonotype turned up a few times. The chain employs TRBV5-6 and TRBJ1-5; D gene unclear. This CDR3 has 13 residues. Germline CDR1 reads SGHDT; CDR2 reads YYEEEE. Trimming took 0 bases from V and 6 from J, leaving 7 bases between them. CDR3 nucleotide sequence: TGTGCCAGCAGCTTGGGGTTGGCTCAGCCCCAGCATTTT. It specifies CASSLGLAQPQHF.

V gene TRBV11-1 combines with J gene TRBJ1-5; D ambiguous. V shed 5 bases and J shed 2 bases, with 7 bases lying between them. The CDR3 totals 13 residues. Per the germline V gene, CDR1 is SGHAT and CDR2 is FQDESV (reference sequence). CDR3 amino acids: CASSGDGNQPQHF. As DNA, the CDR3 is TGTGCCAGCAGCGGTGACGGCAATCAGCCCCAGCATTTT.

This chain joins TRBV12-3 or TRBV12-4 and TRBJ2-7; D might be TRBD2 (5 bases). V was shortened by 6 bases and J by 6 bases, with 9 bases between the two germline ends. This CDR3 spans 11 amino acids. CDR3 coding DNA: TGTGCCAGCAGCTTGAGGGCCGAGCAGTACTTC. Protein sequence: CASSLRAEQYF.

The chain joins TRBV28 to TRBJ1-5; a weak D match, TRBD1 (6 bases). The CDR3 totals 14 residues. The germline CDR1 and CDR2 sequences are MDHEN and SYDVKM. Trimming took off 4 bases at V and 6 bases at J, with 13 bases between the two ends. CDR3 protein: CASSSGVGSQPQHF. CDR3 coding DNA: TGTGCCAGCAGTTCAGGGGTGGGGAGTCAGCCCCAGCATTTT.

This clonotype showed up just a few times. The chain recombines TRBV21-1 with TRBJ1-5; TRBD1, the D gene given by the table, was not confirmed from the DNA. TRBV21-1 is designated a pseudogene. This CDR3 spans 16 amino acids. CDR3 sequence reads: CASSRAGDIWKQPQHF. The CDR3 DNA sequence: TGTGCCAGCAGCCGCGCCGGGGACATTTGGAAGCAGCCCCAGCATTTT.

This clonotype was picked up one time. It may be a read error: a sequence one base away is much more abundant. The rearrangement uses TRBV20-1 and TRBJ1-6; TRBD1 agrees at 8 bases. Germline lookup yields CDR1 DFQATT and CDR2 SNEGSKA (reference sequence). This CDR3 is built from 12 residues. In nucleotides, the CDR3 is TGCAGTGCTCGACAGGGGATCTCACCCCACCACTTT. Amino acid sequence: CSARQGISPHHF.

The V and J genes are TRBV7-2 and TRBJ2-1; TRBD2 might be the D (6 bases). Germline loops: CDR1 SGHTA, CDR2 FQGNSA. V shed 2 bases and J shed 7 bases, with 9 bases lying between them. CDR3 length: 13 residues. The CDR3 here is CASSLLGRNEQFF. Here the CDR3 DNA reads TGTGCCAGCAGCTTACTAGGGAGGAATGAGCAGTTCTTC.

In the case of this clonotype: Relative to the germline gene, one junction end is altered; a read error may explain this. V usage is TRBV12-3 or TRBV12-4 and J usage is TRBJ2-1; 11 bases agree with TRBD2. This CDR3 is 18 amino acids long. The CDR3 bases are TGTGCCATCAGTTTTAGGCTAGCGGGGGGTCACTCCTACAATGAGCAGTTCTTC. Translated, it gives CAISFRLAGGHSYNEQFF.

This chain uses TRBV3-1 with TRBJ2-3; D remains unclear. Trimming pared 4 bases from V and 0 bases from J, leaving 11 bases between. Germline CDR1 reads LGHDT; CDR2 reads YNNKEL (reference sequence). This CDR3 comprises 15 residues. Here the CDR3 DNA reads TGTGCCAGCAGCCCGGCGCCGGCGAGCACAGATACGCAGTATTTT. The encoded protein is CASSPAPASTDTQYF.